This section outlines one T cell receptor (beta chain) sequence together with its context. The data stem from a study of cytomegalovirus exposure and HLA in healthy donors. Both 60 Vbeta primers and 13 Jbeta primers went into the PCR. Data came from immunoSEQ multiplex PCR; TCRdb stores just in-frame clones and leaves some out. The sample includes approximately 100,000 clones, around 66% of them seen just once. CDR1 and CDR2 from the germline V gene are SEHNR and FQNEAQ (reference sequence). The CDR3 is made up of 16 amino acids. The trim removed 1 base at V and 5 bases at J, leaving 9 bases unmatched.

The clonotype originates from a man under 40 in good health and CMV-seronegative. Sequencing was done on a sample of PBMCs. The chain joins TRBV7-9 to TRBJ1-1, with TRBD1 matching 8 bases. CDR3 sequence reads: CASSLVSQGAGTEAFF. The CDR3 nucleotides read TGTGCCAGCAGCTTAGTCTCTCAGGGGGCGGGTACTGAAGCTTTCTTT.